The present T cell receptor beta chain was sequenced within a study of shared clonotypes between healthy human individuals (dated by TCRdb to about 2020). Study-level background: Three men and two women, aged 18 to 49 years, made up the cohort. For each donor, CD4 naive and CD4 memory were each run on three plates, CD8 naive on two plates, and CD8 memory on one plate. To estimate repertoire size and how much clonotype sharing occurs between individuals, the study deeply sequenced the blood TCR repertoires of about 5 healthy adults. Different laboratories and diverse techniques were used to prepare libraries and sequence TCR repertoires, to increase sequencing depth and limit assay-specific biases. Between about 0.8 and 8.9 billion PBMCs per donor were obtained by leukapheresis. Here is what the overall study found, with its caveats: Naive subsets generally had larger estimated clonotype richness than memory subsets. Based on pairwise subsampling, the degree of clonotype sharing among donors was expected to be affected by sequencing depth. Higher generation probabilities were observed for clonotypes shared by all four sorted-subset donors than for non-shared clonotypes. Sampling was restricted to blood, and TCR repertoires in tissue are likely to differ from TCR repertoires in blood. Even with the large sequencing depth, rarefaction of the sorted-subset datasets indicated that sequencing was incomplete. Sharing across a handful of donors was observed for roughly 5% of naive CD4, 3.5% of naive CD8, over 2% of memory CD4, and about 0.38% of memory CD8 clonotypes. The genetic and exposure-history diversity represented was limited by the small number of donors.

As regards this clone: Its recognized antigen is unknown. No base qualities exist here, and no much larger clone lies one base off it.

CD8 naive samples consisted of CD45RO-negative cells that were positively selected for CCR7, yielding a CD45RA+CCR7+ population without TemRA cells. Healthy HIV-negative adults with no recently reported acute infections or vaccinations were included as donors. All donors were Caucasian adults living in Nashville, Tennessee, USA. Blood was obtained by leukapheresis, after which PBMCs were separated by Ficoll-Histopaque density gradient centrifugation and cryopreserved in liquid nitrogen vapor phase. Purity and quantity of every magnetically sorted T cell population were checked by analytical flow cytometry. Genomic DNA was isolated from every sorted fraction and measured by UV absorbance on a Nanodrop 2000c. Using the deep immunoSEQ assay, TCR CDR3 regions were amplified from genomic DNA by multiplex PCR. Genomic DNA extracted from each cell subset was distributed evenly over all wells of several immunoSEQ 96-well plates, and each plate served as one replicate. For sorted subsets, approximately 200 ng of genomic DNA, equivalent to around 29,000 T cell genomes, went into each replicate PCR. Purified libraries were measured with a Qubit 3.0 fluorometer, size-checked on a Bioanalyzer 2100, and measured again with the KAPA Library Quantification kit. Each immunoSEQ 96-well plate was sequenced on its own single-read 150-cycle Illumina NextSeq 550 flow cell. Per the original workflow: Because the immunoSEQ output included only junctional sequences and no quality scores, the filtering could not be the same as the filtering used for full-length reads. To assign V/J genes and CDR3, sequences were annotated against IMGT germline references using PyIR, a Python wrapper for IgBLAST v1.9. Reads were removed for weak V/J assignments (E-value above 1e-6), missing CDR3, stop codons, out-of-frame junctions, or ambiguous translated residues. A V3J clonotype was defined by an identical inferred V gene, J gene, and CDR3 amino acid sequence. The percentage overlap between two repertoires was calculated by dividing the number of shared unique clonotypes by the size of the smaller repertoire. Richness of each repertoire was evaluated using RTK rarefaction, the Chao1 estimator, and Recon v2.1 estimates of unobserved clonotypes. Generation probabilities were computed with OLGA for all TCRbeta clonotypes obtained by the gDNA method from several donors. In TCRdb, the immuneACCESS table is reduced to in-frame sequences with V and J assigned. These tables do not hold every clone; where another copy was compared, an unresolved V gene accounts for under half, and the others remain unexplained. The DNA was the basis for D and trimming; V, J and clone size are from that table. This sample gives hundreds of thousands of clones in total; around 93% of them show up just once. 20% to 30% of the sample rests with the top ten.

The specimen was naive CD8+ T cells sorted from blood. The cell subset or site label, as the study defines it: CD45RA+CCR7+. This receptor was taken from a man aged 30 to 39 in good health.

The CDR3 region reads CASSFQRQGALGTGELFF. The nucleotide sequence reads TGTGCCAGCAGTTTTCAAAGACAGGGAGCTCTAGGAACCGGGGAGCTGTTTTTT. Here the chain combines TRBV27 and TRBJ2-2, with 7 bases aligning to TRBD1. V is pruned by 3 bases and J by 5 bases, leaving 15 bases of the junction without a gene match. CDR1 MNHEY and CDR2 SMNVEV are derived from the germline V gene (reference sequence). From its cysteine to its phenylalanine, the CDR3 spans 18 amino acids. The read is trimmed to its CDR3 DNA, 54 bases read in frame from base 1.